What follows are 27 T cell receptor beta chains derived from one specimen sequenced in a study of T cell clonotyping in hematopoietic cell transplantation. Repertoires were generated with immunoSEQ multiplex PCR, while TCRdb's copy carries only in-frame clones and drops some. The sample includes about 11,000 clones, approximately 45% of them seen just once. Source: PBMCs, taken 30 days after allogeneic stem cell transplant. Receptors were obtained from a male patient aged 45-59 years who had an allogeneic stem cell transplant from an unrelated donor, so the T cells may come from the graft donor. Some clones in this sample may be carry-over from other donors' samples.

The chain is built from TRBV28 and TRBJ2-7, with TRBD1 matching 9 bases. The trim removed 8 bases at V and 6 bases at J, leaving 2 bases unmatched. The CDR3 loop spans 11 amino acids. Germline lookup yields CDR1 MDHEN and CDR2 SYDVKM. The CDR3 region has the DNA TGTGCCAGCCGGACAGGGGTCGAGCAGTACTTC. It is translated as CASRTGVEQYF.

This clone has only a few counts. The genes are TRBV5-4 and TRBJ2-7; TRBD2 matches at 10 bases. The CDR3 spans 13 residues. The V gene end was trimmed by 2 bases and the J gene end by 6 bases; junction bases not matched to a gene: 2. Germline values: CDR1 SGHNT, CDR2 YYREEE (reference sequence). The CDR3 DNA reads TGTGCCAGCAGCTTAGCGGGAGGGTTCGAGCAGTACTTC. Protein: CASSLAGGFEQYF.

The chain employs TRBV5-5 and TRBJ1-6, with 12 bases fitting TRBD1. This CDR3 is built from 15 residues. The germline V gene encodes CDR1 SGHKS and CDR2 YYEKEE (reference sequence). The V and J ends lost 0 bases and 19 bases, in that order; junction bases with no gene match: 11. The CDR3, as DNA: TGTGCCAGCAGCTTGGGATGGGACAGGGGGCGAGGCGGTCACTTT. It yields the protein CASSLGWDRGRGGHF.

V usage is TRBV30 and J usage is TRBJ2-7; TRBD2 is a possible D gene (5 bases). This CDR3 region has 12 residues. CDR1 is GTSNPN, CDR2 SVGIG, per germline (reference sequence). In DNA form, the CDR3 reads TGTGTGTTAGAGGGTCCAGCCTACGAGCAGTACTTC. As protein: CVLEGPAYEQYF.

The V call is TRBV20-1, the J call TRBJ1-1; D is unclear. Deletions cut 1 base from V and 4 bases from J, with 4 bases between. This CDR3 region has 11 residues. Germline V gene data show CDR1 as DFQATT and CDR2 as SNEGSKA (reference sequence). CDR3 in amino acids: CSARGVTEAFF. The CDR3 region has the DNA TGCAGTGCTAGAGGGGTCACTGAAGCTTTCTTT.

The chain joins TRBV6-5 to TRBJ2-1; tentatively, D is TRBD2 (6 bases). The CDR3 consists of 14 residues. Trimming stripped 8 bases from V and 6 bases from J, with 17 bases between. Germline CDR1 and CDR2: MNHEY and SVGAGI. The CDR3 DNA sequence: TGTGCCAGCGTAACTAGCCCCACCGGCAATGAGCAGTTCTTC. The encoded protein is CASVTSPTGNEQFF.

The rearrangement links TRBV11-3 to TRBJ2-7, with no clear D. Germline V gene data show CDR1 as SGHNT and CDR2 as YENEEA. This CDR3 region has 12 residues. Trimming took off 5 bases at V and 3 bases at J, with 8 bases between the two ends. The CDR3 sequence is CASSPNDYEQYF. The DNA for the CDR3 is TGTGCCAGCAGCCCGAACGACTACGAGCAGTACTTC.

V is TRBV20-1 and J is TRBJ2-7; no definite D call. The CDR3 spans 11 residues. The V end was cut by 3 bases, the J end by 7 bases, with 10 bases between. From germline, CDR1 is DFQATT and CDR2 SNEGSKA (reference sequence). CDR3 nucleotides: TGCAGTGCTAGCCCAGGACCAGAGCAGTACTTC. Translated, it gives CSASPGPEQYF.

V gene TRBV7-2 combines with J gene TRBJ2-3; no reliable D call. CDR3 length: 12 residues. Trimming shortened V by 2 bases and J by 5 bases, and 5 bases separated the two germline ends. Germline-derived CDR1 and CDR2 are SGHTA and FQGNSA. The CDR3 DNA is TGTGCCAGCAGCTTACTAGGAGATACGCAGTATTTT. It codes for CASSLLGDTQYF. The whole variable domain, filled in from reference TRBV7-2 and TRBJ2-3, reads GAGVSQSPSNKVTEKGKDVELRCDPISGHTALYWYRQSLGQGLEFLIYFQGNSAPDKSGLPSDRFSAERTGGSVSTLTIQRTQQEDSAVYLCASSLLGDTQYFGPGTRLTVL.

This clone is a singleton in its sample. J is TRBJ2-5 and V is TRBV9, with TRBD2 identical over 12 bases. Trimming removed 3 bases from V and 3 bases from J; junction bases left unmatched: 9. Germline lookup yields CDR1 SGDLS and CDR2 YYNGEE. This CDR3 is 17 amino acids long. The CDR3 DNA follows: TGTGCCAGCAGCGACAGTACAAGACTAGCGGGAGAAGAGACCCAGTACTTC. Amino acid sequence: CASSDSTRLAGEETQYF. The full variable domain, in which reference TRBV9 and TRBJ2-5 provide the parts outside the CDR3, is DSGVTQTPKHLITATGQRVTLRCSPRSGDLSVYWYQQSLDQGLQFLIQYYNGEERAKGNILERFSAQQFPDLHSELNLSSLELGDSALYFCASSDSTRLAGEETQYFGPGTRLLVL.

This clone was counted only a few times. The chain has TRBV30 and TRBJ1-5; weak D call: TRBD1 (5 bases). This CDR3 comprises 13 residues. Trimming shortened V by 5 bases and J by 5 bases, and 13 bases separated the two germline ends. Germline CDR1 is GTSNPN and CDR2 is SVGIG (reference sequence). Written as DNA, the CDR3 is TGTGCCTGGGCCTCCGGGGCGGATCAGCCCCAGCATTTT. Protein: CAWASGADQPQHF.

The chain links TRBV9 to TRBJ2-7; 12 bases are shared with TRBD2. V lost 3 bases, J lost 6 bases, and 13 bases stayed unmatched. The CDR3 is 17 amino acids. Germline-derived CDR1 and CDR2 are SGDLS and YYNGEE. Here the CDR3 DNA reads TGTGCCAGCAGCGAGGCGGTTCTAGCGGGAGGGCCGGGCGAGCAGTACTTC. This sequence encodes CASSEAVLAGGPGEQYF.

This sequence joins TRBV5-4 and TRBJ2-6; D possibly uses TRBD1 or TRBD2 (6 bases each). Germline CDR1 reads SGHNT; CDR2 reads YYREEE (reference sequence). Trimming pared 5 bases from V and 4 bases from J, leaving 22 bases between. The CDR3 runs 18 residues. CDR3 residues: CASRGGRALPSGANVLTF. The CDR3 nucleotides read TGTGCCAGCAGGGGGGGCAGGGCCCTTCCCTCAGGGGCCAACGTCCTGACTTTC.

This clone was recorded a few times. This chain uses TRBV28 with TRBJ2-7; TRBD1 aligns across 7 bases. Per the germline V gene, CDR1 is MDHEN and CDR2 is SYDVKM. The V gene end was trimmed by 4 bases and the J gene end by 3 bases; junction bases not matched to a gene: 6. This CDR3 contains 14 residues. The CDR3 here is CASSSRQGLYEQYF. DNA for the CDR3: TGTGCCAGCAGTTCCCGACAGGGTCTCTACGAGCAGTACTTC.

This clone showed up just once. The chain employs TRBV5-6 and TRBJ1-2, with a possible D match to TRBD1 (6 bases). CDR3 length: 13 amino acids. The V end lost 5 bases, the J end lost 3 bases, and 11 bases lay between the germline ends. CDR1 SGHDT and CDR2 YYEEEE come from the germline V gene. In DNA form, the CDR3 reads TGTGCCAGCAGGGAGGACAGCCACTATGGCTACACCTTC. The encoded protein is CASREDSHYGYTF.

The chain couples TRBV5-6 to TRBJ1-1; D may be TRBD1 (6 bases). CDR3 length: 17 amino acids. The germline V and J ends were trimmed by 4 bases and 4 bases, with 23 bases remaining between them. Germline CDR1 and CDR2: SGHDT and YYEEEE. In DNA form, the CDR3 reads TGTGCCAGCAGCCACACCCTAGGGGGGGCATGGGGCACTGAAGCTTTCTTT. Translation: CASSHTLGGAWGTEAFF.

This sequence joins TRBV11-1 and TRBJ1-1; possibly TRBD1 for D (5 bases). The germline V gene has CDR1 SGHAT and CDR2 FQDESV (reference sequence). V lost 7 bases, J lost 10 bases, and 19 bases lay in between. CDR3 length: 13 residues. The CDR3 sequence is CASTAGAGLGAFF. The CDR3 DNA follows: TGTGCCAGCACCGCAGGTGCGGGACTGGGAGCTTTCTTT.

The sample holds a few counts of this clone. The genes are TRBV9 and TRBJ2-3; weak D call: TRBD2 (6 bases). Trimming pared 2 bases from V and 4 bases from J, leaving 8 bases between. The CDR3 is made up of 13 amino acids. Germline-derived CDR1 and CDR2 are SGDLS and YYNGEE. CDR3 nucleotides: TGTGCCAGCAGCGTCAGGGAGGCAGATACGCAGTATTTT. Protein product: CASSVREADTQYF.

The CDR3 bases are TGCGCCAGCAGCCAAGATGCCTCACAGGGGGACATTGCCTACGAGCAGTACTTC. It yields the protein CASSQDASQGDIAYEQYF. The chain has TRBV4-3 and TRBJ2-7, with 8 bases aligning to TRBD1. CDR1 is LGHNA and CDR2 is YSLEER in the germline V gene. CDR3 length: 18 residues. Trimming removed 0 bases from V and 2 bases from J; junction bases left unmatched: 12.

The chain is built from TRBV4-3 and TRBJ2-7, with TRBD2 identical over 12 bases. The germline V gene has CDR1 LGHNA and CDR2 YSLEER. V lost 0 bases and J lost 4; bases outside the gene matches: 4. The length of the CDR3 is 16 residues. The CDR3 protein is CASSQDSTSGSYEQYF. CDR3 in DNA: TGCGCCAGCAGCCAAGACTCGACTAGCGGGAGTTACGAGCAGTACTTC.

The chain links TRBV30 to TRBJ2-6; 7 positions match TRBD1. Germline CDR1 GTSNPN, CDR2 SVGIG (reference sequence). This CDR3 region has 17 residues. V gave up 3 bases and J gave up 1 base; unmatched junction bases: 9. The CDR3 here is CAWRRGRTRSGANVLTF. In nucleotides, the CDR3 is TGTGCCTGGAGAAGGGGGCGTACTCGATCTGGGGCCAACGTCCTGACTTTC.

The chain recombines TRBV5-1 with TRBJ1-6; TRBD1 matches at 10 bases. The CDR3 consists of 16 residues. Per germline, CDR1 SGHRS and CDR2 YFSETQ. V was pared by 4 bases and J by 9 bases, with 10 bases of the junction left unmatched. For the CDR3, the DNA is TGCGCCAGCAGCCCTGGGGGGGACAGGGGAACTTCACCCCTCCACTTT. It specifies CASSPGGDRGTSPLHF. Full variable domain (missing parts from reference TRBV5-1 and TRBJ1-6): KAGVTQTPRYLIKTRGQQVTLSCSPISGHRSVSWYQQTPGQGLQFLFEYFSETQRNKGNFPGRFSGRQFSNSRSEMNVSTLELGDSALYLCASSPGGDRGTSPLHFGNGTRLTVT.

This sequence joins TRBV30 and TRBJ1-1; D not certain. This CDR3 is 11 amino acids long. Trimming stripped 3 bases from V and 10 bases from J, with 12 bases between. Germline loops: CDR1 GTSNPN, CDR2 SVGIG (reference sequence). CDR3 in amino acids: CAWRATASAFF. The CDR3 coding sequence is TGTGCCTGGAGGGCTACCGCTTCAGCTTTCTTT.

V is TRBV7-3 and J is TRBJ2-5, with D unresolved. Trimming removed 3 bases from V and 5 bases from J, with 10 bases in between. The CDR3 is 13 amino acids. Germline lookup yields CDR1 SGHTA and CDR2 FQGTGA. CDR3: CASSFSGGETQYF. In DNA, the CDR3 is TGTGCCAGCAGCTTTTCAGGTGGGGAGACCCAGTACTTC. The entire variable domain, with the rest obtained from reference TRBV7-3 and TRBJ2-5, is as follows: GAGVSQTPSNKVTEKGKYVELRCDPISGHTALYWYRQSLGQGPEFLIYFQGTGAADDSGLPNDRFFAVRPEGSVSTLKIQRTERGDSAVYLCASSFSGGETQYFGPGTRLLVL.

The chain couples TRBV30 to TRBJ1-4; D is perhaps TRBD1 (6 bases). The CDR3 totals 13 residues. The V gene lost 0 bases and the J gene lost 7 bases, with 9 bases spanning the gap. Germline V CDR1 and CDR2: GTSNPN, SVGIG (reference sequence). As DNA, the CDR3 is TGTGCCTGGAGTGTTCAGGGGACTGAAAAACTGTTTTTT. Translation: CAWSVQGTEKLFF.

The chain links TRBV2 to TRBJ1-1; D remains unclear. The length of the CDR3 is 11 residues. V lost 6 bases to trimming and J lost 1 base, with 3 bases between them. Germline loops: CDR1 SNHLY, CDR2 FYNNEI. CDR3 nucleotides: TGTGCCAGCAGGCCGAACACTGAAGCTTTCTTT. This sequence encodes CASRPNTEAFF.

V gene TRBV30 combines with J gene TRBJ2-5; D is unclear. Germline CDR1 and CDR2: GTSNPN and SVGIG (reference sequence). The CDR3 spans 12 residues. V gave up 2 bases and J gave up 7 bases, with 11 bases separating them. The CDR3 protein is CAWSTQFATQYF. CDR3 DNA: TGTGCCTGGAGTACCCAATTCGCGACCCAGTACTTC.